One sample yielded the 14 T cell receptor beta chains listed below, sequenced in a study of beta chain features in type 1 diabetes. Expressed TCRB transcripts were sequenced because the isolated RNA had all been reverse transcribed beforehand. The table came from immunoSEQ multiplex PCR; TCRdb's copy has only in-frame clones and leaves some out. The sample comprises about 140,000 clones, 10% of which are singletons, and under 1.5% rests with the top ten. Sequencing input: naive CD4+ T cells from blood. The receptor set was obtained from a young man in good health.

The rearrangement joins TRBV30 to TRBJ1-5; no clear D gene. Germline assignment: CDR1 GTSNPN and CDR2 SVGIG (reference sequence). There are 15 residues in the CDR3. V gave up 0 bases and J gave up 3 bases, with 12 bases separating them. This CDR3 reads CAWSVGGSPNQPQHF. The CDR3 bases are TGTGCCTGGAGTGTAGGTGGGAGCCCCAATCAGCCCCAGCATTTT.

The chain couples TRBV5-4 to TRBJ2-1, with 7 bases aligning to TRBD1. The CDR3 totals 15 residues. The germline V gene has CDR1 SGHNT and CDR2 YYREEE (reference sequence). J was trimmed by 3 bases and V by 3 bases; bases with no gene match: 6. In nucleotides, the CDR3 is TGTGCCAGCAGCTCGGGACAGACCTTCTACAATGAGCAGTTCTTC. Translated: CASSSGQTFYNEQFF.

The chain uses TRBV9 and TRBJ2-2, with 10 bases identical to TRBD1. Germline V CDR1 and CDR2: SGDLS, YYNGEE. The CDR3 is made up of 15 amino acids. V was pared by 0 bases and J by 7 bases, with 3 bases of the junction left unmatched. The CDR3 nucleotides are TGTGCCAGCAGCGTAGAGACAGGGGGCATCGGGGAGCTGTTTTTT. Its translation: CASSVETGGIGELFF.

The table lists this clone with many counts. At the DNA level, this CDR3 is encoded by other sequences in the same sample as well. The V gene is TRBV14, the J gene TRBJ1-2; D not certain. Trimming took off 1 base at V and 4 bases at J, with 7 bases between the two ends. This CDR3 contains 13 residues. The germline CDR1 and CDR2 sequences are SGHDN and FVKESK. The CDR3 reads CASSQGTSYGYTF. Here the CDR3 DNA reads TGTGCCAGCAGCCAAGGGACTAGCTATGGCTACACCTTC.

The chain combines TRBV29-1 with TRBJ2-1; TRBD2 agrees at 12 bases. V was clipped by 3 bases and J by 2 bases; unmatched bases: 5. This CDR3 is 16 amino acids long. Germline-derived CDR1 and CDR2 are SQVTM and ANQGSEA. CDR3 residues: CSVDALAGGPYNEQFF. The CDR3, as DNA: TGCAGCGTTGACGCACTAGCGGGGGGACCCTACAATGAGCAGTTCTTC.

The genes are TRBV7-9 and TRBJ1-2, with TRBD1 identical over 8 bases. This CDR3 comprises 14 residues. Trimming removed 5 bases from V and 5 bases from J; junction bases left unmatched: 7. The V gene's germline CDR1 is SEHNR and CDR2 FQNEAQ (reference sequence). Written as DNA, the CDR3 is TGTGCCAGCAGCCCTAGACAGGGGAGGTATGGCTACACCTTC. This codes for CASSPRQGRYGYTF.

The chain employs TRBV9 and TRBJ1-6, with 10 bases lining up with TRBD1. This CDR3 region has 14 residues. V shed 3 bases, J shed 8 bases, and the junction held 2 bases outside the gene matches. The germline V gene encodes CDR1 SGDLS and CDR2 YYNGEE. For the CDR3, the DNA is TGTGCCAGCAGCGCCGGGACAGGGGATTCACCCCTCCACTTT. Translation: CASSAGTGDSPLHF.

The gene calls are TRBV29-1 and TRBJ1-2, with D hard to call. The CDR3 is 12 residues long. The V end lost 6 bases, the J end lost 12 bases, and 20 bases lay between the germline ends. Germline V gives CDR1 SQVTM, CDR2 ANQGSEA. This chain's CDR3 is CSVQPTGSGNTF. The CDR3 DNA sequence: TGCAGCGTACAACCTACCGGGTCCGGGAACACCTTC.

This clone occurred a few times. The gene calls are TRBV19 and TRBJ1-4; D gene uncertain. CDR3 length equals 13 residues. Between the trimmed V and J ends, which lost 5 bases and 4 bases, there was a span of 8 bases. Germline V gene sequence: CDR1 LNHDA, CDR2 SQIVND (reference sequence). CDR3: CASSSSGNEKLFF. The CDR3 DNA sequence: TGTGCCAGTAGTTCATCGGGTAATGAAAAACTGTTTTTT.

The V and J genes are TRBV30 and TRBJ1-4; D unresolved. The CDR3 sequence is 15 residues long. Germline CDR1 and CDR2: GTSNPN and SVGIG (reference sequence). V lost 1 base and J 1 base, leaving 10 bases between the germline ends. CDR3 nucleotide sequence: TGTGCCTGGAGTGCGGGAGCCCTAACTAATGAAAAACTGTTTTTT. Protein sequence: CAWSAGALTNEKLFF.

This clone came up a few times. The genes are TRBV7-9 and TRBJ2-1, with TRBD2 matching over 10 bases. V shed 6 bases and J 8 bases; nucleotides not matched to a gene: 7. The CDR3 contains 14 residues. Germline V gives CDR1 SEHNR, CDR2 FQNEAQ (reference sequence). CDR3 sequence (DNA): TGTGCCAGCAGGCCCGGGACTAGCGCCTATGAGCAGTTCTTC. This codes for CASRPGTSAYEQFF. The whole variable domain, filled in from reference TRBV7-9 and TRBJ2-1, reads DTGVSQNPRHKITKRGQNVTFRCDPISEHNRLYWYRQTLGQGPEFLTYFQNEAQLEKSRLLSDRFSAERPKGSFSTLEIQRTEQGDSAMYLCASRPGTSAYEQFFGPGTRLTVL.

This clone has a count of ten or more. The chain has TRBV7-2 and TRBJ2-3, with 8 bases lining up with TRBD2. J gave up 1 base and V 5 bases, and 8 bases lay outside the gene matches. CDR1 is SGHTA and CDR2 is FQGNSA in the germline V gene. The CDR3 loop spans 16 amino acids. The CDR3 here is CASSPLLRGGTDTQYF. The CDR3 DNA follows: TGTGCCAGCAGCCCACTTTTGCGGGGGGGCACAGATACGCAGTATTTT.

This chain uses TRBV25-1 with TRBJ2-6; D perhaps matches TRBD1 (5 bases). V lost 0 bases and J 2 bases, leaving 14 bases between the germline ends. CDR1 is MGHDK and CDR2 is SYGVNS in the germline V gene. This CDR3 has 18 residues. The CDR3 loop is CASSEYNQGITGANVLTF. The CDR3 nucleotides read TGTGCCAGCAGTGAATATAACCAGGGAATAACTGGGGCCAACGTCCTGACTTTC.

The chain links TRBV7-9 to TRBJ1-1; D remains ambiguous. This CDR3 comprises 13 residues. CDR1 is SEHNR, CDR2 FQNEAQ, per germline (reference sequence). Between the trimmed V and J ends, which lost 0 bases and 4 bases, there was a span of 6 bases. The CDR3 DNA reads TGTGCCAGCAGCTTAGCATCGGGCACTGAAGCTTTCTTT. It translates to CASSLASGTEAFF.